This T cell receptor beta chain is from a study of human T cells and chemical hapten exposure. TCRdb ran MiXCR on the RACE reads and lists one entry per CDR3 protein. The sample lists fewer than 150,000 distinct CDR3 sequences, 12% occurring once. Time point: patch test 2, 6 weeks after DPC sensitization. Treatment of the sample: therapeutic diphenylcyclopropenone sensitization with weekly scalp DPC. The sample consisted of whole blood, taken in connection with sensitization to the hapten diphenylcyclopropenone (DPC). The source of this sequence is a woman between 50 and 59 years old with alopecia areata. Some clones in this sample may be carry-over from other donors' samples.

CDR3 protein: CASSQGEAGSNQPQHF. In DNA form, the CDR3 reads TGCGCCAGCAGCCAAGGGGAGGCAGGGTCAAATCAGCCCCAGCATTTT. V is TRBV4-1 and J is TRBJ1-5; TRBD1 might be the D (5 bases). Germline lookup yields CDR1 MGHRA and CDR2 YSYEKL. V dropped 1 base and J dropped 4 bases, with 14 bases sitting between them. The length of the CDR3 is 16 residues.